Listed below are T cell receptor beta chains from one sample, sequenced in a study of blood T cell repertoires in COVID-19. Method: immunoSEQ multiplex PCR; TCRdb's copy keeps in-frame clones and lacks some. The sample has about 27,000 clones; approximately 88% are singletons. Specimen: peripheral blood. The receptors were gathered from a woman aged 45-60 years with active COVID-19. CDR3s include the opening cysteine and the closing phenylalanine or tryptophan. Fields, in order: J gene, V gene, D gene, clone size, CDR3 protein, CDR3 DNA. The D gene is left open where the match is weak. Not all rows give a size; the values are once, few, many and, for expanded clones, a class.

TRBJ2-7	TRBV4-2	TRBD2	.	CASSQEAASGNNFYEQYF	TGTGCCAGCAGCCAAGAAGCGGCTAGCGGGAACAACTTCTACGAGCAGTACTTC
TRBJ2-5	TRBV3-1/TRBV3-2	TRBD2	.	CASSPGLAEETQYF	TGTGCCAGCAGCCCAGGACTAGCGGAAGAGACCCAGTACTTC
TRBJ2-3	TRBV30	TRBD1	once	CAWRFTGGTDTQYF	TGTGCCTGGAGATTTACAGGGGGCACAGATACGCAGTATTTT
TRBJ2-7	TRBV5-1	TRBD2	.	CASSLDLAGGLIPYEQYF	TGCGCCAGCAGCTTGGATCTAGCGGGAGGCCTAATTCCCTACGAGCAGTACTTC
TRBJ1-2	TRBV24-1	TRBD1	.	CATSDLPGQGDGYTF	TGTGCCACCAGTGATTTGCCGGGACAGGGGGATGGCTACACCTTC
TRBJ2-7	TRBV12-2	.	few	CARMTVLRYEQYF	TGTGCAAGAATGACAGTCCTTCGTTACGAGCAGTACTTC
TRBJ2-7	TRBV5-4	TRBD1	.	CASSYGTGMINEQYF	TGTGCCAGCAGTTACGGGACAGGTATGATTAACGAGCAGTACTTC
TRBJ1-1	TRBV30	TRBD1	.	CARTTGQRNTEAFF	TGTGCCCGGACCACGGGACAGAGGAACACTGAAGCTTTCTTT
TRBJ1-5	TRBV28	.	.	CASTRGQVNQPQHF	TGTGCCAGCACCAGAGGGCAGGTCAATCAGCCCCAGCATTTT
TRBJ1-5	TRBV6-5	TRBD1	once	CASRGTVNSNQPQHF	TGTGCCAGCAGAGGGACAGTAAATAGCAATCAGCCCCAGCATTTT
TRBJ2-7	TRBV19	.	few	CASSRGTGLAYEQYF	TGTGCCAGTAGTAGAGGGACAGGACTAGCGTACGAGCAGTACTTC
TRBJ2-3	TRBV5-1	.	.	CASSLATATDTQYF	TGCGCCAGCAGCCTAGCGACAGCGACAGATACGCAGTATTTT
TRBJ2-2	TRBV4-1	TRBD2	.	CASSHGLTGGPGELFF	TGCGCCAGCAGCCATGGCTTAACGGGAGGTCCCGGGGAGCTGTTTTTT
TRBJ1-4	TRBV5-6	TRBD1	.	CASSLGQGIQLFF	TGTGCCAGCAGCTTGGGACAGGGGATACAACTGTTTTTT
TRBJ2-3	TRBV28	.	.	CASRWTDATQYF	TGTGCCAGCAGATGGACAGACGCTACGCAGTATTTT
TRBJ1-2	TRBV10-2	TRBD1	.	CASSPSGRGNYGYTF	TGCGCCAGCAGCCCGAGCGGCAGGGGGAACTATGGCTACACCTTC
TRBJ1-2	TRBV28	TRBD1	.	CASTRDRGGGYTF	TGTGCCAGTACCCGGGACAGGGGAGGCGGCTACACCTTC
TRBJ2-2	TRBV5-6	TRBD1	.	CASSLDRGFTGELFF	TGTGCCAGCAGCTTAGACAGGGGGTTCACCGGGGAGCTGTTTTTT
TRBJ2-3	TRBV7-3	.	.	CASSPDRSTDTQYF	TGTGCCAGCAGCCCCGACAGGTCCACAGATACGCAGTATTTT
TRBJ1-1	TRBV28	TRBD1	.	CASTSGQLNTEAFF	TGTGCCAGCACTTCGGGACAGTTGAACACTGAAGCTTTCTTT
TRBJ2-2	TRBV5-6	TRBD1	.	CASSGQDGELFF	TGTGCCAGCAGCGGACAGGATGGGGAGCTGTTTTTT
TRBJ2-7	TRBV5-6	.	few	CASSLGRGHEQYF	TGTGCCAGCAGCTTGGGCAGGGGACACGAGCAGTACTTC
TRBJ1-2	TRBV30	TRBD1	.	CAWSATTGGGYGYTF	TGTGCCTGGAGTGCCACAACAGGGGGTGGCTATGGCTACACCTTC
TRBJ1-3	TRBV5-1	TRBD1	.	CASSSQGQGAGNTIYF	TGCGCCAGCAGCTCCCAGGGACAGGGGGCTGGAAACACCATATATTTT
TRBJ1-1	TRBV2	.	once	CASSGGFTEAFF	TGTGCCAGCAGTGGAGGGTTCACTGAAGCTTTCTTT
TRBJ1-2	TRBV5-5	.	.	CASSTGQRMLGYYGYTF	TGTGCCAGCAGCACAGGACAGAGAATGCTGGGGTACTATGGCTACACCTTC
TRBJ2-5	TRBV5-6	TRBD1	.	CASSSDRAQETQYF	TGTGCCAGCAGCTCCGACAGGGCGCAAGAGACCCAGTACTTC